The sequence of this T cell receptor (beta chain) was determined in a study of cytomegalovirus exposure and HLA in healthy donors. Findings and limits, study-wide: Relative to equally common others, HLA-associated TCR beta chains showed greater clonal expansion in a later analysis. Presence/absence analyses assumed roughly uniform sequencing depth across donors.

In germline, CDR1 is LNHNV, CDR2 YYDKDF (reference sequence). The CDR3 loop spans 16 amino acids. Vbeta (60) and Jbeta (13) primers were used in the PCR. Sequenced by immunoSEQ multiplex PCR; TCRdb stores in-frame clones only, minus some. There are some 160,000 clones in the sample; about 78% occur only once, and 2% to 2.5% lies in the top ten. Points on this clone: Antigen specificity is unknown.

This sequence joins TRBV15 and TRBJ2-5, with D possibly being TRBD1 (5 bases). The end of the DNA is better explained by TRBJ2-7, so the J call may be wrong. Sequenced input: PBMCs. The sequence came from a man aged 60 to 75 in good health and CMV-seronegative. The CDR3 DNA is TGTGCCACTGGGGCCTCCAGACATGGGGCCGCGGACGAGCAGTACTTC. Translating gives CATGASRHGAADEQYF.